This T cell receptor beta chain emerged from a study of CD8 T cells in ankylosing spondylitis. From the 5' RACE reads, TCRdb called clonotypes with MiXCR, one entry per CDR3 protein. The sample yields approximately 150,000 distinct CDR3 sequences, under 35% seen once. V lost 7 bases to trimming and J lost 4 bases, with 16 bases between them. This CDR3 is 15 amino acids long. Germline CDR1 is MDHEN and CDR2 is SYDVKM. V is TRBV28 and J is TRBJ1-4, with D possibly TRBD1 on 5 matching bases. The sequence derives from a male donor with ankylosing spondylitis. Specimen: synovial fluid, either unsorted or a sorted T cell fraction (not recorded which). As DNA, the CDR3 is TGTGCCAGCATCCCAAACGGGGACTTTAATGAAAAACTGTTTTTT. It translates to CASIPNGDFNEKLFF.